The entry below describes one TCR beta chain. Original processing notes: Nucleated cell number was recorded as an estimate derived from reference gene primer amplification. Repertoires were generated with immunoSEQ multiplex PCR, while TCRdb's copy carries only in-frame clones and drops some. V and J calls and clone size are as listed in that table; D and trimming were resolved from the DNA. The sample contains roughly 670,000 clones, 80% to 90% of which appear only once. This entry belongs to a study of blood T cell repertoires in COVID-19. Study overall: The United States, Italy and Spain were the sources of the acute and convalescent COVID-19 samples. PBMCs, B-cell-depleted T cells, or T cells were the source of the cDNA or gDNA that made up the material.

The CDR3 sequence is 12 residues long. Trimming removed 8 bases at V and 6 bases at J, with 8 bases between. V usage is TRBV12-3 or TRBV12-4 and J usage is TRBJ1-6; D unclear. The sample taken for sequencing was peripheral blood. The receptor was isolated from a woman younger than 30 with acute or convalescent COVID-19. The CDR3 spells CASQGGNSPLHF. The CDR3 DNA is TGTGCCAGCCAAGGCGGTAATTCACCCCTCCACTTT.